This TCR beta chain is from a study of PD-1 blockade in classical Hodgkin lymphoma. Whole-study context: Patients were treated with nivolumab at 3 mg/kg, and this was given intravenously every 2 weeks. Study-wide results and limits: Still unresolved is the cause of the repertoire differences, which may be disease activity or prior therapy.

Method: immunoSEQ multiplex PCR; TCRdb's copy keeps in-frame clones and lacks some. The table includes roughly 61,000 clones, roughly nine tenths detected once. Germline lookup yields CDR1 SGHAT and CDR2 FQNNGV. The J segment lost 7 bases and the V segment lost 0 bases, leaving 10 bases of the junction unmatched. The CDR3 consists of 17 residues. Each patient relapsed following autologous stem cell transplantation, and prior brentuximab vedotin exposure differed. A remark on this clone: Its antigen is currently unknown.

This rearrangement joins TRBV11-2 to TRBJ1-4, with 8 bases aligning to TRBD1. Sample: peripheral blood mononuclear cells (PBMCs), taken at baseline. This clonotype was obtained from a human donor with classical Hodgkin lymphoma. The CDR3 sequence: CASSLDRRQGLGEKLFF. The CDR3 region has the DNA TGTGCCAGCAGCTTAGACCGGAGACAGGGGTTGGGTGAAAAACTGTTTTTT. The full variable domain, rest sourced from reference TRBV11-2 and TRBJ1-4, is EAGVAQSPRYKIIEKRQSVAFWCNPISGHATLYWYQQILGQGPKLLIQFQNNGVVDDSQLPKDRFSAERLKGVDSTLKIQPAKLEDSAVYLCASSLDRRQGLGEKLFFGSGTQLSVL.